The T cell receptor beta chain described here comes from a study of metastatic and nonmetastatic thyroid tumors. About the study: Comparative analysis of repertoires was undertaken across blood and tumor or nodule tissue obtained from malignant and benign thyroid patients. Study-level points and caveats: Versus benign nodules, malignant thyroid tumors reportedly had significantly higher TCR beta diversity, in blood and tumor.

Authors' data handling: Variation in CDR3 across clinicopathological groups served as the basis for constructing a distant-metastasis classifier in papillary thyroid cancer. TCRdb redid the clone calls on the PCR reads using MiXCR. Here the V and J calls rest on TCRdb's processing, not on the authors' analysis. The table records tens of thousands of clones, 14% of them present only once. The length of the CDR3 is 13 residues. Germline V gene data show CDR1 as LNHNV and CDR2 as YYDKDF (reference sequence). Trimming removed 5 bases from V and 4 bases from J, with 11 bases in between. No patient had received any treatment before thyroid surgery. There are many counts of this clone. Antigen unknown.

The sequence derives from a male donor with papillary thyroid cancer or a benign thyroid nodule (not recorded which). Some clones in this sample may be carry-over from other donors' samples. The V and J genes are TRBV15 and TRBJ1-1; D gene ambiguous. Sequenced: blood. The CDR3 reads CATSAGTLTEAFF. CDR3 nucleotide sequence: TGTGCCACCAGCGCGGGAACCCTCACTGAAGCTTTCTTT.